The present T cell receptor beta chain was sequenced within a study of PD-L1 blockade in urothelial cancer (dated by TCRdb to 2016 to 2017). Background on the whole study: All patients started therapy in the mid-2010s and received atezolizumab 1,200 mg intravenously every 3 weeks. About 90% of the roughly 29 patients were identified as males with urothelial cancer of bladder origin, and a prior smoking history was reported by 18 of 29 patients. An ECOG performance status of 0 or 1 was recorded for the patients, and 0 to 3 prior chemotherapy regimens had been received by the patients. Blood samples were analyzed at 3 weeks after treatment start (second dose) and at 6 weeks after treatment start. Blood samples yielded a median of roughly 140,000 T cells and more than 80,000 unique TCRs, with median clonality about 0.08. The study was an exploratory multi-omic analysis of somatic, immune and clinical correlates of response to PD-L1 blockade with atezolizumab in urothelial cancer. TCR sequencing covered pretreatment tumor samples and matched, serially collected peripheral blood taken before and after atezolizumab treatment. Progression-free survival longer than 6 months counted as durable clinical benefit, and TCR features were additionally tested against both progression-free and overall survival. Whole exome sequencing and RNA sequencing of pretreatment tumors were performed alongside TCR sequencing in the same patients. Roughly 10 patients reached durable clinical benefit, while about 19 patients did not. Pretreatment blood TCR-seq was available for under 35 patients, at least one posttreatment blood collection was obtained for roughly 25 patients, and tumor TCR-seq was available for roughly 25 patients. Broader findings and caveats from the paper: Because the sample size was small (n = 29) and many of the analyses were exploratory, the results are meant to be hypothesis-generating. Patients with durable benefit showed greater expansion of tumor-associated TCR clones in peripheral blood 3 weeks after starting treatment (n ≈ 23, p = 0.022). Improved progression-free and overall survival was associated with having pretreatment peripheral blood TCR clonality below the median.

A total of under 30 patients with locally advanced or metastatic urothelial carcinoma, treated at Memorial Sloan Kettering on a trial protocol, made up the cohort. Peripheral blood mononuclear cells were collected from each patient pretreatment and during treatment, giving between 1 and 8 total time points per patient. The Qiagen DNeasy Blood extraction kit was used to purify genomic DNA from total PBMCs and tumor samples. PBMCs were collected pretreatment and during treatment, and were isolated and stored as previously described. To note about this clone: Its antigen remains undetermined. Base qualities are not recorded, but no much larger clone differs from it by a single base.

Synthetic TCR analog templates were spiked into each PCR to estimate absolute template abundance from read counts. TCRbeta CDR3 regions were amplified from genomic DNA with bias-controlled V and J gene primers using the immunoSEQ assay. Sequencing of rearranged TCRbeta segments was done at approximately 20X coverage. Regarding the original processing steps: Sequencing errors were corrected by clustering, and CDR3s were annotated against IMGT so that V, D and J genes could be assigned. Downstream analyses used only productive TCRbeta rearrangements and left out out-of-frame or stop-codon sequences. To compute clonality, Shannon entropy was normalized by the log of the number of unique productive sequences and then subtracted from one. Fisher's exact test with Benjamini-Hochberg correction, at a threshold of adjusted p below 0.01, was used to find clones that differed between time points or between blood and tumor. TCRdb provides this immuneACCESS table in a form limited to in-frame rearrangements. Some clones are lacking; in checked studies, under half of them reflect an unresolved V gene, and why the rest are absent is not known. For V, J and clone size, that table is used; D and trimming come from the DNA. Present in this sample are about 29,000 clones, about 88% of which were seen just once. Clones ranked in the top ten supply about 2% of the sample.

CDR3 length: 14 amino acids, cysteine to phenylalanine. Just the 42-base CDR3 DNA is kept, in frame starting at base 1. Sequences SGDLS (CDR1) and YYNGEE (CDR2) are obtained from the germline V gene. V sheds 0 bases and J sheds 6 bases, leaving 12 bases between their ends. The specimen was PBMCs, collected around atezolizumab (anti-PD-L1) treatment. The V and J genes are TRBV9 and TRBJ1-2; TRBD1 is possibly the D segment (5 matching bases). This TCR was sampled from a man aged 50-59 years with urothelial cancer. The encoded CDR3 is CASSVAAQGHGYTF. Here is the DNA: TGTGCCAGCAGCGTAGCTGCGCAGGGTCATGGCTACACCTTC.